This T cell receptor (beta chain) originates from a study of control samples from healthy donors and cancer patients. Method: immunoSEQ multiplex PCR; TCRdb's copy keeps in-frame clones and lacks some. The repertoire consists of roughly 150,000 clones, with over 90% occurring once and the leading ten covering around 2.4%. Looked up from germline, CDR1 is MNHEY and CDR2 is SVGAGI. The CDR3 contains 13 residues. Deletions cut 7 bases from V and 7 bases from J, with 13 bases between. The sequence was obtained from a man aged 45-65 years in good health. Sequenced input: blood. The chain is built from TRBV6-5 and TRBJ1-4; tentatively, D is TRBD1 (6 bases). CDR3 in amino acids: CASMRTVGEKLFF. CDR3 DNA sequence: TGTGCCAGCATGAGGACAGTAGGTGAAAAACTGTTTTTT.